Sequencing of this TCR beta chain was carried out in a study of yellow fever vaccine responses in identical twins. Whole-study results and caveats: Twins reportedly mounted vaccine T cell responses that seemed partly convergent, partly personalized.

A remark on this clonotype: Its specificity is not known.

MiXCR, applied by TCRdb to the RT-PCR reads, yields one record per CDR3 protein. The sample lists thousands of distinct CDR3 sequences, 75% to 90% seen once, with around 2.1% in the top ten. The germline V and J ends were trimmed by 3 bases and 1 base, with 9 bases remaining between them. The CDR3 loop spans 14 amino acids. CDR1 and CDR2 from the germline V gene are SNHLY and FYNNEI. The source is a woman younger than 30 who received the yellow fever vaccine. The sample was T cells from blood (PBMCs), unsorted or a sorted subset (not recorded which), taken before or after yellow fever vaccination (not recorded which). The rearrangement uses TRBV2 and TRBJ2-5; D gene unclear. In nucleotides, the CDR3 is TGTGCCAGCAGTGATTGGGTAGTCCAAGAGACCCAGTACTTC. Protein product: CASSDWVVQETQYF.